This T cell receptor (beta chain) was captured by sequencing in a study of OX40 agonist ivuxolimab in advanced cancers. Clones were sequenced by immunoSEQ multiplex PCR, and TCRdb holds only the in-frame ones, with some missing. The sample has tens of thousands of clones, around 87% seen once. The germline CDR1 and CDR2 sequences are SGHRS and YFSETQ. V gave up 4 bases and J gave up 2 bases, with 16 bases separating them. This CDR3 spans 15 amino acids. The sample consisted of CD4+ or CD8+ T cells sorted from blood, taken in a trial of the OX40 agonist ivuxolimab. The sequence derives from an adult with an advanced solid tumor such as melanoma, head and neck, liver or kidney cancer. The V gene is TRBV5-1, the J gene TRBJ2-7; no reliable D call. The DNA of the CDR3 is TGCGCCAGCAGCGTGGCTGACACCCCCACCTACGAGCAGTACTTC. This gives the protein CASSVADTPTYEQYF.